The next 11 T cell receptor beta chains were all read from a single sample in a study of blood T cell repertoires in COVID-19. Data came from immunoSEQ multiplex PCR; TCRdb stores just in-frame clones and leaves some out. The sample consists of about 260,000 clones, about 88% of them appearing once. The sequencing sample was made of peripheral blood. These receptors were obtained from a man aged 18 to 29 with active or convalescent COVID-19.

As DNA, the CDR3 is TGTGCCACCAGTGATAGTGGGAGGTCCTACGAGCAGTACTTC. Its translation is CATSDSGRSYEQYF. J is TRBJ2-7 and V is TRBV24-1; D might be TRBD2 (6 bases). In germline, CDR1 is KGHDR, CDR2 SFDVKD. With 3 bases removed from V and 1 base from J, the gap between germline ends came to 9 bases. This CDR3 contains 14 residues.

The sample holds one count of this clone. This sequence joins TRBV6-5 and TRBJ1-2; 9 bases are a match to TRBD1. The CDR3 sequence is 14 residues long. CDR1 is MNHEY and CDR2 is SVGAGI in the germline V gene. With V trimmed by 7 bases and J by 3 bases, 6 bases remained unmatched. The CDR3 loop reads CASTWDRDDYGYTF. Written as DNA, the CDR3 is TGTGCCAGCACTTGGGACAGGGACGACTATGGCTACACCTTC.

V gene TRBV28 combines with J gene TRBJ2-3, with 9 bases lining up with TRBD2. J gave up 4 bases and V 3 bases, and 5 bases lay outside the gene matches. The CDR3 sequence is 15 residues long. Germline V CDR1 and CDR2: MDHEN, SYDVKM. The CDR3 region has the DNA TGTGCCAGCAGTTTTTCTAGCGGGGCTTCAGATACGCAGTATTTT. It encodes CASSFSSGASDTQYF. Full variable domain (missing parts from reference TRBV28 and TRBJ2-3): DVKVTQSSRYLVKRTGEKVFLECVQDMDHENMFWYRQDPGLGLRLIYFSYDVKMKEKGDIPEGYSVSREKKERFSLILESASTNQTSMYLCASSFSSGASDTQYFGPGTRLTVL.

The rearrangement links TRBV19 to TRBJ2-7; 7 nucleotides agree with TRBD2. Germline V gene sequence: CDR1 LNHDA, CDR2 SQIVND (reference sequence). The CDR3 extends over 15 amino acids. The ends lost 3 bases at V and 5 bases at J; junction bases unmatched: 10. CDR3: CASSMSSGRLNEQYF. The DNA of the CDR3 is TGTGCCAGTAGTATGAGTTCCGGGAGGTTAAACGAGCAGTACTTC. The full variable domain, completed using reference TRBV19 and TRBJ2-7, is DGGITQSPKYLFRKEGQNVTLSCEQNLNHDAMYWYRQDPGQGLRLIYYSQIVNDFQKGDIAEGYSVSREKKESFPLTVTSAQKNPTAFYLCASSMSSGRLNEQYFGPGTRLTVT.

The chain uses TRBV7-8 and TRBJ2-3; TRBD2 might be the D (6 bases). The ends were cut back, 5 bases at V and 4 bases at J, with 19 bases in the middle. This CDR3 has 16 residues. In germline, CDR1 is SGHVS, CDR2 FQNEAQ. The CDR3 DNA follows: TGTGCCAGCAGCACCTGGACGGGAGAAGAAGCAGATACGCAGTATTTT. Translated: CASSTWTGEEADTQYF. Combining the CDR3 with reference TRBV7-8 and TRBJ2-3 gives the whole variable domain GAGVSQSPRYKVAKRGQDVALRCDPISGHVSLFWYQQALGQGPEFLTYFQNEAQLDKSGLPSDRFFAERPEGSVSTLKIQRTQQEDSAVYLCASSTWTGEEADTQYFGPGTRLTVL.

The rearrangement links TRBV6-1 to TRBJ1-3; 9 bases match TRBD1. The CDR3 consists of 17 residues. With V trimmed by 2 bases and J by 5 bases, 10 bases remained unmatched. Germline lookup yields CDR1 MNHNS and CDR2 SASEGT. The CDR3 DNA follows: TGTGCCAGCAGTGAATTTCTGGGACAGGGTTTGCGAAACACCATATATTTT. Encoded protein: CASSEFLGQGLRNTIYF.

The gene calls are TRBV10-2 and TRBJ1-6; D is undetermined. This CDR3 comprises 14 residues. CDR1 is WSHSY and CDR2 is SAAADI in the germline V gene. The V end was cut by 7 bases, the J end by 7 bases, with 14 bases between. Here the CDR3 DNA reads TGCGCCAGCAAGACCGGGATCTCGAATTCACCCCTCCACTTT. Protein sequence: CASKTGISNSPLHF.

The chain has TRBV19 and TRBJ2-6; 13 nucleotides align to TRBD2. CDR1 is LNHDA and CDR2 is SQIVND in the germline V gene (reference sequence). J gave up 1 base and V 10 bases, and 13 bases lay outside the gene matches. This CDR3 is built from 19 residues. CDR3 in amino acids: CATGGTSGVSFSGANVLTF. The CDR3 nucleotides are TGTGCCACAGGGGGGACTAGCGGGGTTTCATTTTCTGGGGCCAACGTCCTGACTTTC.

The chain is built from TRBV9 and TRBJ2-2, with D unclear. Germline V gene sequence: CDR1 SGDLS, CDR2 YYNGEE. The CDR3 covers 12 residues. V was clipped by 0 bases and J by 6 bases, with 3 bases between them. The CDR3: CASSVASGELFF. CDR3 sequence (DNA): TGTGCCAGCAGCGTAGCCTCCGGGGAGCTGTTTTTT.

The gene calls are TRBV7-8 and TRBJ1-3; 7 positions match TRBD1. Trimming took 1 base from V and 4 from J; bases not matched to a gene: 4. Germline-derived CDR1 and CDR2 are SGHVS and FQNEAQ. This CDR3 contains 15 residues. The CDR3 reads CASSLDGRGGNTIYF. The CDR3 DNA follows: TGTGCCAGCAGCTTAGATGGCAGGGGGGGAAACACCATATATTTT.

This chain links TRBV4-1 with TRBJ2-5; the D is unclear. The V gene's germline CDR1 is MGHRA and CDR2 YSYEKL. CDR3 length: 13 amino acids. V lost 2 bases and J 1 base, leaving 5 bases between the germline ends. CDR3 region: CASSQWAQETQYF. CDR3 in DNA: TGCGCCAGCAGCCAATGGGCCCAAGAGACCCAGTACTTC.